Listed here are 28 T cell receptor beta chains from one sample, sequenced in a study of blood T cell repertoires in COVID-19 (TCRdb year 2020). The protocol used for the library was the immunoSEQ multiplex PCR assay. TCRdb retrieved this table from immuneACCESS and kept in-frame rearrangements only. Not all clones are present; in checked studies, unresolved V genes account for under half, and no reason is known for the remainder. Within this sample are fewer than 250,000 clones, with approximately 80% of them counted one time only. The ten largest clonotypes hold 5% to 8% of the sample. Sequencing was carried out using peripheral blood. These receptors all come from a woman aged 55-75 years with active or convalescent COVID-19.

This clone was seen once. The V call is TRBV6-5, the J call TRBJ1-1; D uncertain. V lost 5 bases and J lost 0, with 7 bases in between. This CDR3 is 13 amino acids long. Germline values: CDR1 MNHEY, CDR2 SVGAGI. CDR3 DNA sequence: TGTGCCAGCAGTACATTATTGAACACTGAAGCTTTCTTT. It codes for CASSTLLNTEAFF.

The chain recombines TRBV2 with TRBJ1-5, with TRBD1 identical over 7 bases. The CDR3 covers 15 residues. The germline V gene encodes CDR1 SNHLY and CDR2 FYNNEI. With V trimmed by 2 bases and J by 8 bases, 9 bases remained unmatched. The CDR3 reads CASSERGQGLEPQHF. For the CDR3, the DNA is TGTGCCAGCAGTGAAAGGGGGCAGGGGTTGGAGCCCCAGCATTTT.

CDR3 nucleotide sequence: TGTGCCAGTAGTCCCCCTTGGGGGGAGGGCACTGAAGCTTTCTTT. This translates into CASSPPWGEGTEAFF. V usage is TRBV19 and J usage is TRBJ1-1, with D possibly TRBD1 on 5 matching bases. The CDR3 spans 15 residues. Germline V gene data show CDR1 as LNHDA and CDR2 as SQIVND (reference sequence). Between the trimmed V and J ends, which lost 5 bases and 4 bases, there was a span of 17 bases.

The CDR3 here is CASSLKEGLAATDTQYF. CDR3 nucleotide sequence: TGTGCCAGCAGTCTGAAGGAGGGACTAGCGGCCACAGATACGCAGTATTTT. The chain employs TRBV7-2 and TRBJ2-3; 11 bases agree with TRBD2. From germline, CDR1 is SGHTA and CDR2 FQGNSA. The CDR3 covers 17 residues. The V and J ends lost 6 bases and 2 bases, in that order; junction bases with no gene match: 10.

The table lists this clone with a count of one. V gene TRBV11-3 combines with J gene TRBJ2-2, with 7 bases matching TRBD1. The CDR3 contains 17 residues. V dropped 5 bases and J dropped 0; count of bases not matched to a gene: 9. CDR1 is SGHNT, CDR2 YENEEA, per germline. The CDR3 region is CASSPRRDSSNTGELFF. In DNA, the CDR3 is TGTGCCAGCAGCCCGAGACGGGACAGCTCGAACACCGGGGAGCTGTTTTTT.

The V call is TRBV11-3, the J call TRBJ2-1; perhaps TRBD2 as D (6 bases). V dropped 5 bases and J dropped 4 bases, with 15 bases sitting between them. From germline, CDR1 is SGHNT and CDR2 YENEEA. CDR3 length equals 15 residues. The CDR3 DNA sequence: TGTGCCAGCAGCAAGAAACTAGCCGAATACAATGAGCAGTTCTTC. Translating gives CASSKKLAEYNEQFF.

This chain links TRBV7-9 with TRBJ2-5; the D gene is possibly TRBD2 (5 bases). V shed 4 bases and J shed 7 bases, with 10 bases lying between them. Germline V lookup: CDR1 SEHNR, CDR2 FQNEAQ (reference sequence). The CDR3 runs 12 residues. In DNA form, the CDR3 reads TGTGCCAGCAGCTCTTGGCGGGTGACCCAGTACTTC. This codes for CASSSWRVTQYF. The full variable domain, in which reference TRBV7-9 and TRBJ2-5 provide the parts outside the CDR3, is DTGVSQNPRHKITKRGQNVTFRCDPISEHNRLYWYRQTLGQGPEFLTYFQNEAQLEKSRLLSDRFSAERPKGSFSTLEIQRTEQGDSAMYLCASSSWRVTQYFGPGTRLLVL.

The CDR3 DNA follows: TGTGCCAGCAGGGTGTTCGCGGCCACGAACACCGGGGAGCTGTTTTTT. Translation gives CASRVFAATNTGELFF. V gene TRBV2 combines with J gene TRBJ2-2, with no clear D. The CDR3 length is 16 residues. Deletions cut 6 bases from V and 0 bases from J, with 14 bases between. Germline assignment: CDR1 SNHLY and CDR2 FYNNEI.

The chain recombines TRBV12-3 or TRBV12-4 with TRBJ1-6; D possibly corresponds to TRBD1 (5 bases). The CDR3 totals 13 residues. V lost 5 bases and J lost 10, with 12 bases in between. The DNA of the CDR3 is TGTGCCAGCAGTCCCGACACAGGATCACCCCTCCACTTT. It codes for CASSPDTGSPLHF.

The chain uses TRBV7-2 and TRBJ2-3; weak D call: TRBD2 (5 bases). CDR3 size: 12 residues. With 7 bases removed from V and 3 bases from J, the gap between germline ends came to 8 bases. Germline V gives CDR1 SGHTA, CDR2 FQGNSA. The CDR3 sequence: CASTPGTDTQYF. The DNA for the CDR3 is TGTGCCAGCACCCCGGGGACAGATACGCAGTATTTT.

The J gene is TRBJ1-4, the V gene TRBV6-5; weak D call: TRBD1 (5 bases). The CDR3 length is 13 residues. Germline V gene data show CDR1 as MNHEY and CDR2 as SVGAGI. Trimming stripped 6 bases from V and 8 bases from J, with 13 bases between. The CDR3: CASSRTRGEKLFF. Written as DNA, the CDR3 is TGTGCCAGCAGCAGGACAAGAGGAGAAAAACTGTTTTTT.

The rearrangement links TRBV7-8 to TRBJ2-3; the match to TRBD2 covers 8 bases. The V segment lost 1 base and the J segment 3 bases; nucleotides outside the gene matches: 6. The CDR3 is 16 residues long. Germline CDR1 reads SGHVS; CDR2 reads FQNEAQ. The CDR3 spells CASSLVTGGDTDTQYF. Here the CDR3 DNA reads TGTGCCAGCAGCTTAGTGACGGGAGGGGATACAGATACGCAGTATTTT.

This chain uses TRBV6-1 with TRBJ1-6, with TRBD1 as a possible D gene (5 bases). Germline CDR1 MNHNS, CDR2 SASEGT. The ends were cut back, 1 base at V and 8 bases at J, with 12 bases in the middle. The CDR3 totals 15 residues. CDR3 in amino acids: CASSEGGRMDSPLHF. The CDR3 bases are TGTGCCAGCAGTGAAGGGGGGAGGATGGATTCACCCCTCCACTTT.

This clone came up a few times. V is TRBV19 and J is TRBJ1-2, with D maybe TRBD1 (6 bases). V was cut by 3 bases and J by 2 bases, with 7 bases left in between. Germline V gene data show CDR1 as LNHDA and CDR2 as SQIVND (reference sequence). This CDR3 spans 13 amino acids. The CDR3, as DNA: TGTGCCAGTAGTATGGACAGAAACTATGGCTACACCTTC. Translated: CASSMDRNYGYTF. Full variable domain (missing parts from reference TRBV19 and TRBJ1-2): DGGITQSPKYLFRKEGQNVTLSCEQNLNHDAMYWYRQDPGQGLRLIYYSQIVNDFQKGDIAEGYSVSREKKESFPLTVTSAQKNPTAFYLCASSMDRNYGYTFGSGTRLTVV.

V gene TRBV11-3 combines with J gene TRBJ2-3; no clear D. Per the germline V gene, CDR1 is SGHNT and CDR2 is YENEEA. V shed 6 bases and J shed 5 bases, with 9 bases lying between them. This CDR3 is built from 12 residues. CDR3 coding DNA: TGTGCCAGCAGTCCTCAGGAAGATACGCAGTATTTT. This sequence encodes CASSPQEDTQYF.

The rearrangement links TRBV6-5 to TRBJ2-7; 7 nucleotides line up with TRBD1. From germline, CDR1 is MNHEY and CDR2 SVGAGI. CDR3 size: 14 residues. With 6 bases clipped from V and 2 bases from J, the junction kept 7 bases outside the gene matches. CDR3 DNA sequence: TGTGCCAGCAGGAAGACAGGGAACACCTACGAGCAGTACGTC. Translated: CASRKTGNTYEQYV.

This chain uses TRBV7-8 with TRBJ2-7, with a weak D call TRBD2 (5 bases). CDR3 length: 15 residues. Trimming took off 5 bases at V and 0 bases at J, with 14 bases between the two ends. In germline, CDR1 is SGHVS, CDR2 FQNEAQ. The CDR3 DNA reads TGTGCCAGCAGCCATCTAGCCCCAGCCTCCTACGAGCAGTACTTC. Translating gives CASSHLAPASYEQYF.

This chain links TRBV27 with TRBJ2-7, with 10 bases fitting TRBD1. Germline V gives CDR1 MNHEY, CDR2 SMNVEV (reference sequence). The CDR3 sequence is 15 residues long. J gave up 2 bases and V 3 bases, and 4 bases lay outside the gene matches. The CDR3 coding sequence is TGTGCCAGCAGTTTCTCCGGGACAGGGGCCTACGAGCAGTACTTC. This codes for CASSFSGTGAYEQYF.

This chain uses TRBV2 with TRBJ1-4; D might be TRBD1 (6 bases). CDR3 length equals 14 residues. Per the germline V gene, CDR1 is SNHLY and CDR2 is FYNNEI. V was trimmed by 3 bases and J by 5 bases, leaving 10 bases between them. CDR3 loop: CASSEGTLNEKLFF. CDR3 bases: TGTGCCAGCAGTGAGGGGACACTAAATGAAAAACTGTTTTTT.

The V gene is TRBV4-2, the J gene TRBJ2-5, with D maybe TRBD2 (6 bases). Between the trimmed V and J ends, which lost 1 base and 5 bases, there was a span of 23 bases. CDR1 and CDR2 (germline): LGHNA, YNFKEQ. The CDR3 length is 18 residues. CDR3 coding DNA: TGTGCCAGCAGCCAAGGATCTGGAGGGACCCCTAAGTTGGAGACCCAGTACTTC. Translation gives CASSQGSGGTPKLETQYF.

This CDR3 reads CASSQIFGGGTGNTIYF. The CDR3 nucleotides read TGTGCCAGCAGCCAAATTTTTGGTGGGGGGACTGGAAACACCATATATTTT. The rearrangement joins TRBV3-1 (or the pseudogene TRBV3-2) to TRBJ1-3, with TRBD1 as a possible D gene (5 bases). CDR3 length: 17 residues. Germline loops: CDR1 LGHDT, CDR2 YNNKEL (reference sequence). V was shortened by 2 bases and J by 2 bases, with 16 bases between the two germline ends.

The CDR3: CASSLQGGETQYF. The CDR3 nucleotides are TGTGCCAGCAGTTTACAGGGAGGGGAGACCCAGTACTTC. The chain has TRBV12-3 or TRBV12-4 and TRBJ2-5; 7 bases line up with TRBD2. V lost 2 bases to trimming and J lost 5 bases; unmatched junction nucleotides: 2. CDR3 length: 13 amino acids.

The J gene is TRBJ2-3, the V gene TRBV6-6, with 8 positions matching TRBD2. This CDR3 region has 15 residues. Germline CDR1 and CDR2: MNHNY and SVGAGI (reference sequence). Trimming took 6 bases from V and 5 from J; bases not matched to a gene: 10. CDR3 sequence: CASSEPGLGKDTQYF. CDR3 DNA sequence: TGTGCCAGCAGCGAACCGGGACTAGGCAAAGATACGCAGTATTTT.

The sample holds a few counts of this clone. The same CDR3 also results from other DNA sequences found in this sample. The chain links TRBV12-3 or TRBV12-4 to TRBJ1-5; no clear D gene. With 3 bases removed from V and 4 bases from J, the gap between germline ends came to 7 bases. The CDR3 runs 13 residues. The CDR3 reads CASSLAGNQPQHF. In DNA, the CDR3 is TGTGCCAGCAGTTTGGCGGGAAATCAGCCCCAGCATTTT.

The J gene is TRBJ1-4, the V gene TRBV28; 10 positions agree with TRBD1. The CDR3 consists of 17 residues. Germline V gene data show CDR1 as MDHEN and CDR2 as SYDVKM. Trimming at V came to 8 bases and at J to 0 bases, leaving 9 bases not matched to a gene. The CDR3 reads CASANDRGPTTNEKLFF. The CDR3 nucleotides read TGTGCCAGCGCAAACGACAGGGGGCCAACAACTAATGAAAAACTGTTTTTT. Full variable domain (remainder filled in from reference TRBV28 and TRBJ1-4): DVKVTQSSRYLVKRTGEKVFLECVQDMDHENMFWYRQDPGLGLRLIYFSYDVKMKEKGDIPEGYSVSREKKERFSLILESASTNQTSMYLCASANDRGPTTNEKLFFGSGTQLSVL.

CDR3 residues: CASSFRGWDEQFF. CDR3 nucleotides: TGTGCCAGTAGTTTCAGGGGGTGGGATGAGCAGTTCTTC. This chain joins TRBV19 and TRBJ2-1; TRBD1 matches at 7 bases. Germline CDR1 and CDR2: LNHDA and SQIVND (reference sequence). This CDR3 is built from 13 residues. The V gene end was trimmed by 5 bases and the J gene end by 8 bases; junction bases not matched to a gene: 6.

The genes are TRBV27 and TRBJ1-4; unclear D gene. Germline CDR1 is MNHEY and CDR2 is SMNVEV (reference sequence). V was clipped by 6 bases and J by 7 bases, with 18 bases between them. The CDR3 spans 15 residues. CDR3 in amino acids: CASSQVRAEGEKLFF. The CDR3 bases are TGTGCCAGCAGCCAAGTGAGGGCGGAAGGTGAAAAACTGTTTTTT.

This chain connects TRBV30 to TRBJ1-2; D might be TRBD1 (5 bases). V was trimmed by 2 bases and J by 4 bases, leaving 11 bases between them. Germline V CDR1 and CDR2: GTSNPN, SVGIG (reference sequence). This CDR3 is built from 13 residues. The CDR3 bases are TGTGCCTGGAGTCTGACAGCCAGCTATGGCTACACCTTC. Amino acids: CAWSLTASYGYTF.